This note documents a single T cell receptor (beta chain) sequence. V dropped 1 base and J dropped 0; count of bases not matched to a gene: 3. Germline V gives CDR1 SGHRS, CDR2 YFSETQ. The CDR3 runs to 16 residues. Profiling relied on immunoSEQ multiplex PCR, and the TCRdb table lists in-frame clones only, not all of them. The table records 70,000 to 85,000 clones, roughly 96% of them present only once. This sample stems from a study of technical replicates of blood from several donors. This TCR came from a human donor in good health. The chain couples TRBV5-1 to TRBJ2-3, with 9 bases fitting TRBD2. The sequenced material came from T cells isolated from PBMCs. The CDR3 region is CASSLIAGASTDTQYF. CDR3 coding DNA: TGCGCCAGCAGCTTGATAGCGGGAGCTAGCACAGATACGCAGTATTTT.